One and the same sample provided the 5 T cell receptor beta chains below, sequenced in a study of CXCR3-negative and CXCR3-positive naive CD8 T cells. Via 5' RACE with UMI labels, TRB cDNA libraries were prepared. Reprocessing the 5' RACE reads, TCRdb reports a single entry for every CDR3 protein and omits DNA. The sample has 20,000 to 30,000 distinct CDR3 sequences, and its top ten clones hold around 2.8%. Sequenced: naive CXCR3- CD8+ T cells from blood. Subset meaning: CD45RO-CCR7+CD27+CD95- naive CD8+ T cells lacking CXCR3 (TNR3-). The source is a human donor in good health. Some clones in this sample may be carry-over from other donors' samples.

The chain recombines TRBV29-1 with TRBJ2-7; lacking DNA, the TRBD2 call made by TCRdb goes unchecked. The CDR3 covers 13 residues. CDR1 and CDR2 (germline): SQVTM, ANQGSEA. The CDR3: CSVEREYSYEQYF.

The chain has TRBV27 and TRBJ2-7; TCRdb calls TRBD1, which cannot be checked without DNA. CDR1 is MNHEY and CDR2 is SMNVEV in the germline V gene (reference sequence). This CDR3 spans 15 amino acids. CDR3 residues: CASSPPGTPSYEQYF.

J is TRBJ2-7 and V is TRBV29-1; TCRdb's D call, TRBD2, is unchecked because there is no DNA. CDR3 length equals 12 residues. Germline V lookup: CDR1 SQVTM, CDR2 ANQGSEA. CDR3 protein: CSVVGQKDEQYF.

The V gene is TRBV12-3 or TRBV12-4, the J gene TRBJ2-5; TCRdb picks TRBD1, but there is no DNA to check that call. The CDR3 totals 15 residues. This CDR3 is CASSPDQGASETQYF.

The chain uses TRBV4-2 and TRBJ1-1. From germline, CDR1 is LGHNA and CDR2 YNFKEQ. This CDR3 has 13 amino acids. CDR3 amino acids: CASSPVDDTEAFF.